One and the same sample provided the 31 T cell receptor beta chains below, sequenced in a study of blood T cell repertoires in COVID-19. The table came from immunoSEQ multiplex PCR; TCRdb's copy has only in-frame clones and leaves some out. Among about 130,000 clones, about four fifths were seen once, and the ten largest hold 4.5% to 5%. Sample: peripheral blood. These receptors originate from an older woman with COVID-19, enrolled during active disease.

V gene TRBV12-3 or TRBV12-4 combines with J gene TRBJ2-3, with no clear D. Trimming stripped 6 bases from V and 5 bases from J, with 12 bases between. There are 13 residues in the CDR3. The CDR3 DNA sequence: TGTGCCAGCAGACCGGGTGTGAGAGATACGCAGTATTTT. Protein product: CASRPGVRDTQYF.

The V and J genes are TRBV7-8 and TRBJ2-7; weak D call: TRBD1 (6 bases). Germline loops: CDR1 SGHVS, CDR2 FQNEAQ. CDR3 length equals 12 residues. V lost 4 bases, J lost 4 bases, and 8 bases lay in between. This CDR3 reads CASSSTGYEQYF. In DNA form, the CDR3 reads TGTGCCAGCAGCTCTACAGGGTACGAGCAGTACTTC.

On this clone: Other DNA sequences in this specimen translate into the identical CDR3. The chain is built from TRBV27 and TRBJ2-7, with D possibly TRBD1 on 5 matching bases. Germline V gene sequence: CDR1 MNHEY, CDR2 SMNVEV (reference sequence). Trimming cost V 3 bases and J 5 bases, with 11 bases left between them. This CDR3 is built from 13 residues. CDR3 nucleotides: TGTGCCAGCAGTTTGAGTGGACAAAACGAGCAGTACTTC. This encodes CASSLSGQNEQYF.

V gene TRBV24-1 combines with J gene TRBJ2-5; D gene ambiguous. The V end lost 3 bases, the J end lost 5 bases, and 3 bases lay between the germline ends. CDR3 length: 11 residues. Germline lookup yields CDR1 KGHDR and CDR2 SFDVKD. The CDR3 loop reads CATSDRETQYF. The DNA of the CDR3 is TGTGCCACCAGTGATCGGGAGACCCAGTACTTC.

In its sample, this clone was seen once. The CDR3 DNA is TGTGCCAGCAGCCACAATCCTAGCGGGACCAACAATGAGCAGTTCTTC. Translation: CASSHNPSGTNNEQFF. The chain has TRBV4-2 and TRBJ2-1; 9 bases agree with TRBD2. The J segment lost 5 bases and the V segment lost 3 bases, leaving 8 bases of the junction unmatched. Germline V lookup: CDR1 LGHNA, CDR2 YNFKEQ. The CDR3 has 16 residues.

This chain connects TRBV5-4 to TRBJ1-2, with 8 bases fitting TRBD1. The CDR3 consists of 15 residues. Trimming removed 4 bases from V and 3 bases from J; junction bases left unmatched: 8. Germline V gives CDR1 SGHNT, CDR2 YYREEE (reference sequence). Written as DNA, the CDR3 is TGTGCCAGCAGCAAACCCCAGGGGGCACACTATGGCTACACCTTC. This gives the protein CASSKPQGAHYGYTF.

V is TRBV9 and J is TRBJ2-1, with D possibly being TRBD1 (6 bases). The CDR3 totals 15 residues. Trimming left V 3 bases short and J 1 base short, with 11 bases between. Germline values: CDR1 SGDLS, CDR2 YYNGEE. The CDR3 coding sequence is TGTGCCAGCAGCGGGGGGCCGGGTTCCTACAATGAGCAGTTCTTC. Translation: CASSGGPGSYNEQFF. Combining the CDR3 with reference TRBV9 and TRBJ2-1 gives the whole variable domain DSGVTQTPKHLITATGQRVTLRCSPRSGDLSVYWYQQSLDQGLQFLIQYYNGEERAKGNILERFSAQQFPDLHSELNLSSLELGDSALYFCASSGGPGSYNEQFFGPGTRLTVL.

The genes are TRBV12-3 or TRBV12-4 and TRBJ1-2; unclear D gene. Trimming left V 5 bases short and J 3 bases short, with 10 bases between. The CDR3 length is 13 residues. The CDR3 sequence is CASSPKRDYGYTF. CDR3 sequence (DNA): TGTGCCAGCAGTCCCAAGCGAGACTATGGCTACACCTTC.

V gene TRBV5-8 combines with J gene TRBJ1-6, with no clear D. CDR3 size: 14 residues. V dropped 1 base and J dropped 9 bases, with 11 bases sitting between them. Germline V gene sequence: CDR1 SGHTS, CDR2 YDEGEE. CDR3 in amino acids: CASSLPSGSSPLHF. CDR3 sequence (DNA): TGTGCCAGCAGCTTGCCCTCGGGGTCTTCACCCCTCCACTTT. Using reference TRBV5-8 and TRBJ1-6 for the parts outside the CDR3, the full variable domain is EAGVTQSPTHLIKTRGQQATLRCSPISGHTSVYWYQQALGLGLQFLLWYDEGEERNRGNFPPRFSGRQFPNYSSELNVNALELEDSALYLCASSLPSGSSPLHFGNGTRLTVT.

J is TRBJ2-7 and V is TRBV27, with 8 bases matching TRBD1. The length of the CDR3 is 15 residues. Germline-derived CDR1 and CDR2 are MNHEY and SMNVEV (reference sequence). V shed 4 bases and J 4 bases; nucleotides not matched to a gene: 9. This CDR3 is CASSSPTGGVYEQYF. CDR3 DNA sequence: TGTGCCAGCAGTTCCCCCACAGGGGGAGTTTACGAGCAGTACTTC.

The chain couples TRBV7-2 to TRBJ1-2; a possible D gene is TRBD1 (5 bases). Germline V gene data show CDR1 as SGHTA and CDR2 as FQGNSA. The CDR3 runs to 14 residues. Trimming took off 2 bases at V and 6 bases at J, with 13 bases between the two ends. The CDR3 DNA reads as TGTGCCAGCAGCTTAAGGCGCGGGGGAAATGGCTACACCTTC. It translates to CASSLRRGGNGYTF.

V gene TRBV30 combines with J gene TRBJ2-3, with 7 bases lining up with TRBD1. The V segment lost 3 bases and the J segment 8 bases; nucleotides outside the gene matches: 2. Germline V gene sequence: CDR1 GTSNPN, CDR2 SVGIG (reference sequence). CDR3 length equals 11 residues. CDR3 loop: CAWSTGATQYF. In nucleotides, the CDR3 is TGTGCCTGGAGCACAGGGGCTACGCAGTATTTT.

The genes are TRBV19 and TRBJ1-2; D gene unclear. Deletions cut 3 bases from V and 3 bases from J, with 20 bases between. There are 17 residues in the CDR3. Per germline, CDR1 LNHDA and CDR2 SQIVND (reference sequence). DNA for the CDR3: TGTGCCAGTAGTATTTGGTTCGTAAACCGAGGTGACTATGGCTACACCTTC. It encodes CASSIWFVNRGDYGYTF. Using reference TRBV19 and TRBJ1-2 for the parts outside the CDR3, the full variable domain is DGGITQSPKYLFRKEGQNVTLSCEQNLNHDAMYWYRQDPGQGLRLIYYSQIVNDFQKGDIAEGYSVSREKKESFPLTVTSAQKNPTAFYLCASSIWFVNRGDYGYTFGSGTRLTVV.

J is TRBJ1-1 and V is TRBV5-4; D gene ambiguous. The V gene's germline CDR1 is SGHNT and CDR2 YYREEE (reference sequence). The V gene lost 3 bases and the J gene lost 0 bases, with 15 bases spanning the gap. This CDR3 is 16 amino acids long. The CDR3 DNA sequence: TGTGCCAGCAGCTCCCGTCGGGGTAGCATGAACACTGAAGCTTTCTTT. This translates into CASSSRRGSMNTEAFF.

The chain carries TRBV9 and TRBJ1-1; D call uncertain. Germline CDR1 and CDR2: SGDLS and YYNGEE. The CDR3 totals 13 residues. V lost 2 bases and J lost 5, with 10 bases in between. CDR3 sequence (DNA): TGTGCCAGCAGCGTCGTCGGGAAAACTGAAGCTTTCTTT. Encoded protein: CASSVVGKTEAFF.

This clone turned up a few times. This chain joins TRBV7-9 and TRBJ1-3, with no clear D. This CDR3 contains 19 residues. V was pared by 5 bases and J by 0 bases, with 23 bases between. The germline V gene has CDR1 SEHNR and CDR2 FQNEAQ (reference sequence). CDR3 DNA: TGTGCCAGCAGCCTATGGTCCAGGCCCGATCGATTCTCTGGAAACACCATATATTTT. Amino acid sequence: CASSLWSRPDRFSGNTIYF. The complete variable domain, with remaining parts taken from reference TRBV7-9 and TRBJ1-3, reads DTGVSQNPRHKITKRGQNVTFRCDPISEHNRLYWYRQTLGQGPEFLTYFQNEAQLEKSRLLSDRFSAERPKGSFSTLEIQRTEQGDSAMYLCASSLWSRPDRFSGNTIYFGEGSWLTVV.

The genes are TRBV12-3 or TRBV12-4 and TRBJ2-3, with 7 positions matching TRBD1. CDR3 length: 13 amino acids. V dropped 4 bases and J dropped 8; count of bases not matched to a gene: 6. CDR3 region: CASSSQGEATQYF. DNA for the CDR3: TGTGCCAGCAGTTCGCAGGGGGAAGCTACGCAGTATTTT.

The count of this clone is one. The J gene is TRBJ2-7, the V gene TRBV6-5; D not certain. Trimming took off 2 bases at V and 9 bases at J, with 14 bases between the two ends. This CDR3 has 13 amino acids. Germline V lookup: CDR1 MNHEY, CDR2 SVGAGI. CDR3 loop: CASSYGAYLAQYF. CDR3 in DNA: TGTGCCAGCAGTTACGGAGCCTACCTCGCGCAGTACTTC.

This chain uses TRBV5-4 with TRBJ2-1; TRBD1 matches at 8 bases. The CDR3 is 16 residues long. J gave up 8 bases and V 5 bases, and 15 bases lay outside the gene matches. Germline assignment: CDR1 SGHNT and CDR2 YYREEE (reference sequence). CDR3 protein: CASSLPQGAGSHEQFF. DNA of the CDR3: TGTGCCAGCAGTCTACCTCAGGGGGCAGGGAGTCATGAGCAGTTCTTC.

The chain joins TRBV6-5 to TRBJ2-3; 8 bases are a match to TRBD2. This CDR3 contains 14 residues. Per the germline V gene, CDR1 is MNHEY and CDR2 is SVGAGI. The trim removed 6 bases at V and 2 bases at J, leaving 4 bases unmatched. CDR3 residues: CASRRGGFTDTQYF. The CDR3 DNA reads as TGTGCCAGCAGACGGGGGGGCTTCACAGATACGCAGTATTTT.

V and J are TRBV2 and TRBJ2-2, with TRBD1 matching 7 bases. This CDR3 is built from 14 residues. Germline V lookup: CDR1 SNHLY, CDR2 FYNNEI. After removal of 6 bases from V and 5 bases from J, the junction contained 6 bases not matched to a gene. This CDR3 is CASSYRGPTGELFF. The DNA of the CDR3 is TGTGCCAGCAGCTACAGGGGCCCTACCGGGGAGCTGTTTTTT.

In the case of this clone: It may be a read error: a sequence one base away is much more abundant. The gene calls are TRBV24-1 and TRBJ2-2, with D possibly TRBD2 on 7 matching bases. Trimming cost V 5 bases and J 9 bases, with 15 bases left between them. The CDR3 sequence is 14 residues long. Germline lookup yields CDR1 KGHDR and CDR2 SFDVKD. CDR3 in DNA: TGTGCCACCAGTGGGGGAGGGGGTCGCAGGGAGCTGTTTTTT. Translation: CATSGGGGRRELFF.

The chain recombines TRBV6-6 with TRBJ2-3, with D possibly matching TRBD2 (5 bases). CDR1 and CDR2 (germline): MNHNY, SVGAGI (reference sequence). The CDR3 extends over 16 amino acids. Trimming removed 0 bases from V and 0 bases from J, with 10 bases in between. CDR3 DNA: TGTGCCAGCAGTTACTCCCGAGGCGGGAGCACAGATACGCAGTATTTT. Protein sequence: CASSYSRGGSTDTQYF.

The CDR3 region is CASSLDSSGTDTQYF. Here the CDR3 DNA reads TGCGCCAGCAGCTTGGATTCCAGCGGCACAGATACGCAGTATTTT. The chain links TRBV5-1 to TRBJ2-3; no definite D call. This CDR3 contains 15 residues. The V end lost 0 bases, the J end lost 1 base, and 9 bases lay between the germline ends. Germline loops: CDR1 SGHRS, CDR2 YFSETQ.

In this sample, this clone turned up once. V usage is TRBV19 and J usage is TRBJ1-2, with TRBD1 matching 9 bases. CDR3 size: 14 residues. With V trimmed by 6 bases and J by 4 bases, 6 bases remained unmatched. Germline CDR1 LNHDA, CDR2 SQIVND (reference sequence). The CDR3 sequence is CASRTPGQGYGYTF. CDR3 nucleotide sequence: TGTGCCAGTAGGACCCCGGGACAGGGCTATGGCTACACCTTC.

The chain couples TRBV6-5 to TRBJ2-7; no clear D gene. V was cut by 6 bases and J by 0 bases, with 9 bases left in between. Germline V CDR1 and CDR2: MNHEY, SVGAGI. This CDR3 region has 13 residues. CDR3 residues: CASSLESSYEQYF. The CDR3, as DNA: TGTGCCAGCAGCCTAGAAAGCTCCTACGAGCAGTACTTC.

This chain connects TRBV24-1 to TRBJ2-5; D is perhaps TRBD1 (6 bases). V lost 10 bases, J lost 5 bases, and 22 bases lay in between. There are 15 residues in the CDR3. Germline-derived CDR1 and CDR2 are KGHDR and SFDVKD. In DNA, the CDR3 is TGTGCCACTTCCCAGGGCACAGGGTGGTGGGAGACCCAGTACTTC. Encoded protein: CATSQGTGWWETQYF.

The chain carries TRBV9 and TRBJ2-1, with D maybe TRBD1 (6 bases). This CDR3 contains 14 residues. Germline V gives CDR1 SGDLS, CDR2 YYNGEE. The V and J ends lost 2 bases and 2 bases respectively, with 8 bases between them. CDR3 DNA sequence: TGTGCCAGCAGCGTTGGGACAACCTACAATGAGCAGTTCTTC. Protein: CASSVGTTYNEQFF.

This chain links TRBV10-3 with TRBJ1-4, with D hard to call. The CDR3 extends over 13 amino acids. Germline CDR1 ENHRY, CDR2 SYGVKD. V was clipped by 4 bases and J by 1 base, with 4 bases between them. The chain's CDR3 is CAISGGTNEKLFF. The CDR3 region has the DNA TGTGCCATCAGTGGAGGAACTAATGAAAAACTGTTTTTT.

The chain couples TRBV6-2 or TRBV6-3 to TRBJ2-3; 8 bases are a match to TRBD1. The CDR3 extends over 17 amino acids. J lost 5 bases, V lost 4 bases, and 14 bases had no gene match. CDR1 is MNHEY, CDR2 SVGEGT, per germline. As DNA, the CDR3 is TGTGCCAGCAGTTCTCCGTCCGGGACAGGCAGGGGAGATACGCAGTATTTT. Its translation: CASSSPSGTGRGDTQYF.

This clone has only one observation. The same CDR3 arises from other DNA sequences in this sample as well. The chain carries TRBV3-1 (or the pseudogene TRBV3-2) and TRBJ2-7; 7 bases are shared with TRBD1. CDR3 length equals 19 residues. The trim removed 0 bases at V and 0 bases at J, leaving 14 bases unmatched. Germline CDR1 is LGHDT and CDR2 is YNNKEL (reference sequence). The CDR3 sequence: CASSQDKGQGVQSSYEQYF. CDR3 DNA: TGTGCCAGCAGCCAAGACAAGGGGCAGGGGGTGCAGAGCTCCTACGAGCAGTACTTC.